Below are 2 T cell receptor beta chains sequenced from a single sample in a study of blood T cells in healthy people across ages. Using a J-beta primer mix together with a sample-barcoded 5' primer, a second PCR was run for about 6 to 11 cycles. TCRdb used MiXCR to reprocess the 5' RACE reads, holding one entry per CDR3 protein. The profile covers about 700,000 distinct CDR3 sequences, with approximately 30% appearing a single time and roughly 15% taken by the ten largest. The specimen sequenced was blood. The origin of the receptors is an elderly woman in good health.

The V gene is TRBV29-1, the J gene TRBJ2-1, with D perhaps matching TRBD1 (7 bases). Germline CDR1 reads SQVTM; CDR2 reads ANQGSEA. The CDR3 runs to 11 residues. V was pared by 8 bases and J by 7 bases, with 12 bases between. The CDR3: CSSPGGNEQFF. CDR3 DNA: TGCAGCTCGCCAGGGGGGAATGAGCAGTTCTTC.

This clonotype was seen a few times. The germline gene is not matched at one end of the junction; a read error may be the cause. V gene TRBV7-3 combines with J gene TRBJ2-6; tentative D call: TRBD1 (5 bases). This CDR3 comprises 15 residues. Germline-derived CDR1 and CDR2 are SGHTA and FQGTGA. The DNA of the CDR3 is TGTGCCAGCAGCTTAAGGGGCTTTGGGGCCAACGTCCGGACTTTC. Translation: CASSLRGFGANVRTF.